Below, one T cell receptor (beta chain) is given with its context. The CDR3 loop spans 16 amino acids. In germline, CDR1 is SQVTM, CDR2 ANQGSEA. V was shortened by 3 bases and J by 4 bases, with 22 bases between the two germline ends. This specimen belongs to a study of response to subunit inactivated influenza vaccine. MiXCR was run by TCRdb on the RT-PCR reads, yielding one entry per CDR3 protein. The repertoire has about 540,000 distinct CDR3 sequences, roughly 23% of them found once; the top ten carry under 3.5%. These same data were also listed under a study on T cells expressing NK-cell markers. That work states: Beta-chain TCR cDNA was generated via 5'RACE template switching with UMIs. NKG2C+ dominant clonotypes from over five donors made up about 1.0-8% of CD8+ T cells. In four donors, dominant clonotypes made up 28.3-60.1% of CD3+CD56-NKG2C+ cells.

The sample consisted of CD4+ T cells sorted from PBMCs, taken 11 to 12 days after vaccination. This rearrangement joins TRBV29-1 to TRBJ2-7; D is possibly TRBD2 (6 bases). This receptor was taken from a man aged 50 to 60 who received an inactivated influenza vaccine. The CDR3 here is CSVEYVGGSGFYEQYF. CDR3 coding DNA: TGCAGCGTTGAGTATGTCGGGGGTAGCGGATTTTACGAGCAGTACTTC.